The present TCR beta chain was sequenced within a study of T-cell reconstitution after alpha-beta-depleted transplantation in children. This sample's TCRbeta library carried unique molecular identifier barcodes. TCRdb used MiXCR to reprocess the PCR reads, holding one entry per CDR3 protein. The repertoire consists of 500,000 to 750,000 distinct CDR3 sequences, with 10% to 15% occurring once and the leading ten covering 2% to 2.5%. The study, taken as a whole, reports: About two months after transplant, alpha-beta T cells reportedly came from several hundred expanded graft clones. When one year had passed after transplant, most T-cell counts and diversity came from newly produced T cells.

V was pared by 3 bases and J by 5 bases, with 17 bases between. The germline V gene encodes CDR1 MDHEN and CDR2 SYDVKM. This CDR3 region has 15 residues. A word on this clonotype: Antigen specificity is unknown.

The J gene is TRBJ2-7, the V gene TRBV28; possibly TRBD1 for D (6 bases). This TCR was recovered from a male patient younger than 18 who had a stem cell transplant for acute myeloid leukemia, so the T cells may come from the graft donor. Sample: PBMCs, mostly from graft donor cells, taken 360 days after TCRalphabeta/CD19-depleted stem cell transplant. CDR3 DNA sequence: TGTGCCAGCAGTTTCCCACAGGGCCCCGTGGACGAGCAGTACTTC. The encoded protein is CASSFPQGPVDEQYF. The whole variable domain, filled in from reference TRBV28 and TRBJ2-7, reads DVKVTQSSRYLVKRTGEKVFLECVQDMDHENMFWYRQDPGLGLRLIYFSYDVKMKEKGDIPEGYSVSREKKERFSLILESASTNQTSMYLCASSFPQGPVDEQYFGPGTRLTVT.